One and the same sample provided the 15 T cell receptor beta chains below, sequenced in a study of T cell clones after liver transplantation. Data came from immunoSEQ multiplex PCR; TCRdb stores just in-frame clones and leaves some out. The table includes some 11,000 clones, 70% to 80% detected once. The sequencing used CD8+ T cells from blood, collected at the 22-month timepoint. The receptors were gathered from a human patient who received a liver transplant. Part of the T cells may come from the graft donor.

The J gene is TRBJ2-1, the V gene TRBV4-3; 9 nucleotides align to TRBD2. With V trimmed by 3 bases and J by 6 bases, 6 bases remained unmatched. There are 15 residues in the CDR3. Germline CDR1 is LGHNA and CDR2 is YSLEER. In DNA, the CDR3 is TGCGCCAGCAGCCATGGCGGGGGGGCCGTCAATGAGCAGTTCTTC. Protein product: CASSHGGGAVNEQFF.

V gene TRBV5-1 combines with J gene TRBJ2-1; no clear D. Deletions cut 0 bases from V and 5 bases from J, with 9 bases between. The CDR3 consists of 14 residues. Per germline, CDR1 SGHRS and CDR2 YFSETQ. CDR3: CASSLGDWNNEQFF. CDR3 DNA sequence: TGCGCCAGCAGCTTGGGTGACTGGAACAATGAGCAGTTCTTC.

This clone showed up just a few times. A much larger clone is a single base away; this may be a read error. Other DNA sequences in the sample encode the same CDR3. The chain recombines TRBV6-6 with TRBJ2-7; 10 bases agree with TRBD1. The V and J ends lost 5 bases and 2 bases, in that order; junction bases with no gene match: 3. Germline CDR1 MNHNY, CDR2 SVGAGI (reference sequence). The CDR3 has 14 amino acids. In nucleotides, the CDR3 is TGTGCCAGCAGTCCCGGACAGGGGGCCTACGAGCAGTACTTC. Residues: CASSPGQGAYEQYF.

V gene TRBV27 combines with J gene TRBJ2-3, with D unclear. The CDR3 length is 15 residues. V shed 0 bases and J shed 1 base, with 8 bases lying between them. Germline assignment: CDR1 MNHEY and CDR2 SMNVEV (reference sequence). The CDR3 nucleotides are TGTGCCAGCAGTTTATCGGTACTGGGCACAGATACGCAGTATTTT. Translating it yields CASSLSVLGTDTQYF.

The chain uses TRBV28 and TRBJ2-5; D is undetermined. Deletions cut 2 bases from V and 5 bases from J, with 6 bases between. Germline values: CDR1 MDHEN, CDR2 SYDVKM. The CDR3 is 12 amino acids. The CDR3 DNA reads TGTGCCAGCAGTTTAGTGGGGGAGACCCAGTACTTC. Its translation: CASSLVGETQYF.

The chain carries TRBV7-9 and TRBJ1-2, with a tentative D call TRBD1 (6 bases). Between the trimmed V and J ends, which lost 6 bases and 1 base, there was a span of 6 bases. CDR1 is SEHNR and CDR2 is FQNEAQ in the germline V gene (reference sequence). The CDR3 is 12 residues long. DNA for the CDR3: TGTGCCAGCAGAGGGGGTAACTATGGCTACACCTTC. Its protein is CASRGGNYGYTF.

With respect to this clone: One end of the junction varies from germline; a read error may be responsible. The rearrangement uses TRBV9 and TRBJ2-7; TRBD2 matches at 9 bases. The germline V gene has CDR1 SGDLS and CDR2 YYNGEE. The CDR3 has 18 amino acids. CDR3 sequence reads: CANSVEGVELAGPYEQYF. The CDR3 region has the DNA TGTGCCAACAGCGTAGAGGGGGTTGAACTAGCGGGCCCCTACGAGCAGTACTTC.

This clone is categorized as medium-sized. The chain links TRBV6-1 to TRBJ1-2, with 7 bases that match TRBD1. This CDR3 has 14 amino acids. Unmatched junction bases numbered 2, after V lost 0 bases and J lost 4 bases. The germline CDR1 and CDR2 sequences are MNHNS and SASEGT. The CDR3 region has the DNA TGTGCCAGCAGTGAAGCAGGGACAGCCTATGGCTACACCTTC. Translated, it gives CASSEAGTAYGYTF.

This clone appeared once. The V and J genes are TRBV19 and TRBJ2-5; no clear D gene. V lost 4 bases to trimming and J lost 1 base, with 7 bases between them. CDR1 and CDR2 from the germline V gene are LNHDA and SQIVND (reference sequence). This CDR3 has 13 residues. Here the CDR3 DNA reads TGTGCCAGTAGTAGTGTGGGCCAAGAGACCCAGTACTTC. Translated, it gives CASSSVGQETQYF.

CDR3 protein: CASSSTGNTEAFF. The CDR3 region has the DNA TGCGCCAGCAGCTCGACAGGCAACACTGAAGCTTTCTTT. This chain uses TRBV4-3 with TRBJ1-1, with D possibly being TRBD1 (6 bases). The CDR3 runs 13 residues. Trimming removed 5 bases at V and 2 bases at J, with 9 bases between. The germline V gene has CDR1 LGHNA and CDR2 YSLEER.

The chain has TRBV6-4 and TRBJ2-4, with no clear D. The V end was cut by 5 bases, the J end by 0 bases, with 14 bases between. The CDR3 extends over 16 amino acids. Germline V lookup: CDR1 MRHNA, CDR2 SNTAGT. The CDR3 here is CASSFPDNLAKNIQYF. Here the CDR3 DNA reads TGTGCCAGCAGTTTCCCAGACAACCTAGCCAAAAACATTCAGTACTTC.

CDR3 DNA sequence: TGTGCCAGCAGCCATGAGAGAGGAAAGACCTACGAGCAGTACTTC. Amino acid sequence: CASSHERGKTYEQYF. This chain connects TRBV7-9 to TRBJ2-7; no firm D call. V lost 5 bases to trimming and J lost 2 bases, with 16 bases between them. This CDR3 spans 15 amino acids. Per the germline V gene, CDR1 is SEHNR and CDR2 is FQNEAQ (reference sequence).

This chain joins TRBV27 and TRBJ1-5, with TRBD1 as a possible D gene (5 bases). Germline V gene lookup returns CDR1 MNHEY and CDR2 SMNVEV (reference sequence). V dropped 6 bases and J dropped 3 bases, with 12 bases sitting between them. The CDR3 is 14 residues long. CDR3 DNA sequence: TGTGCCAGCAGCTCCCCAGGGAACAATCAGCCCCAGCATTTT. Encoded protein: CASSSPGNNQPQHF.

The chain joins TRBV27 to TRBJ2-1; no firm D call. Germline V gives CDR1 MNHEY, CDR2 SMNVEV (reference sequence). This CDR3 contains 12 residues. Trimming shortened V by 5 bases and J by 9 bases, and 11 bases separated the two germline ends. The CDR3 nucleotides read TGTGCCAGCAGTCCCCACTTGAGTGAGCAGTTCTTC. The encoded protein is CASSPHLSEQFF.

The chain recombines TRBV5-4 with TRBJ2-7; D possibly matches TRBD1 or TRBD2 (6 bases each). Trimming shortened V by 0 bases and J by 2 bases, and 12 bases separated the two germline ends. Germline V CDR1 and CDR2: SGHNT, YYREEE (reference sequence). This CDR3 has 15 amino acids. This CDR3 is CASSLAGAGAYEQYF. The DNA for the CDR3 is TGTGCCAGCAGCTTGGCGGGGGCAGGGGCCTACGAGCAGTACTTC.